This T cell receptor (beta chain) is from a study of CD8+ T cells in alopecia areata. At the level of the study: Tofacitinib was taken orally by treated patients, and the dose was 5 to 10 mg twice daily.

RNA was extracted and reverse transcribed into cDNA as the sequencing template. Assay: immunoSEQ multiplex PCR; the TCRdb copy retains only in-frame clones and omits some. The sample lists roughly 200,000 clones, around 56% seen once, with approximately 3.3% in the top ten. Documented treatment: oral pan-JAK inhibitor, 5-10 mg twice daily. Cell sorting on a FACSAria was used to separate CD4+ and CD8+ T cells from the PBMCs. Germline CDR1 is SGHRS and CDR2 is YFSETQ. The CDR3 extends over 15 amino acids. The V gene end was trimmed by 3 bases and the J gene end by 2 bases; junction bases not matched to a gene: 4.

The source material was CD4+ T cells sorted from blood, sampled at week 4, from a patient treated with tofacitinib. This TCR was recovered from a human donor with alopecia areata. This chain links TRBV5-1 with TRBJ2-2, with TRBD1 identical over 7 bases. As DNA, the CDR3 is TGCGCCAGCAGCTCCGGACAGGCCAACACCGGGGAGCTGTTTTTT. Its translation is CASSSGQANTGELFF.